The 13 T cell receptor beta chains given below trace back to one sample, sequenced in a study of cytomegalovirus exposure and HLA in healthy donors. In the PCR, 60 Vbeta and 13 Jbeta primers were used. Generated by immunoSEQ multiplex PCR, the TCRdb table keeps only in-frame clones and is missing some. The data show under 200,000 clones, with around 80% seen just once and more than 5.5% held by the top ten. The source material was PBMCs. The source is a man aged 40-49 years in good health and CMV-seronegative.

The gene calls are TRBV7-9 and TRBJ2-1; TRBD1 might be the D (5 bases). CDR3 length equals 15 residues. Looked up from germline, CDR1 is SEHNR and CDR2 is FQNEAQ (reference sequence). V was clipped by 5 bases and J by 5 bases, with 16 bases between them. CDR3 bases: TGTGCCAGCAGCCTACAGATGGGGCTCCACAATGAGCAGTTCTTC. Translated: CASSLQMGLHNEQFF.

The chain combines TRBV5-1 with TRBJ2-1; 8 nucleotides agree with TRBD2. Trimming cost V 0 bases and J 1 base; bases outside gene matches: 3. Germline V gives CDR1 SGHRS, CDR2 YFSETQ. The CDR3 runs to 16 residues. CDR3 coding DNA: TGCGCCAGCAGCTTGGACACTAGCGGTTCCTACAATGAGCAGTTCTTC. Its protein is CASSLDTSGSYNEQFF.

V usage is TRBV15 and J usage is TRBJ2-7; 9 bases agree with TRBD1. This CDR3 spans 16 amino acids. V lost 1 base, J lost 7 bases, and 11 bases stayed unmatched. CDR1 and CDR2 (germline): LNHNV, YYDKDF (reference sequence). The CDR3: CATSRVRQGDTREQYF. In DNA form, the CDR3 reads TGTGCCACCAGCAGAGTCCGACAGGGGGACACCCGAGAGCAGTACTTC.

Only one count was recorded for this clone. V gene TRBV30 combines with J gene TRBJ2-3; 9 bases align to TRBD2. With 2 bases clipped from V and 6 bases from J, the junction kept 3 bases outside the gene matches. The length of the CDR3 is 13 residues. Per germline, CDR1 GTSNPN and CDR2 SVGIG (reference sequence). In DNA, the CDR3 is TGTGCCTGGAGTCCAACTAGCGGGGATACGCAGTATTTT. Encoded protein: CAWSPTSGDTQYF.

The genes are TRBV5-8 and TRBJ1-1; 9 bases fit TRBD1. The CDR3 has 15 residues. CDR1 and CDR2 from the germline V gene are SGHTS and YDEGEE. The junction had 7 bases not matched to a gene; V was cut back by 4 bases and J by 3 bases. CDR3: CASSTGGDRDTEAFF. CDR3 DNA: TGTGCCAGCAGCACGGGCGGGGACAGGGACACTGAAGCTTTCTTT.

The chain links TRBV4-3 to TRBJ1-2; weak D call: TRBD1 (5 bases). Trimming took 3 bases from V and 7 from J, leaving 18 bases between them. Germline CDR1 reads LGHNA; CDR2 reads YSLEER. The CDR3 has 15 residues. The CDR3 DNA is TGCGCCAGCAGCCACCGGGTGGCGGGGGACGGTGGCTACACCTTC. This gives the protein CASSHRVAGDGGYTF.

The chain has TRBV7-2 and TRBJ2-1; D not resolved. Germline CDR1 and CDR2: SGHTA and FQGNSA. The CDR3 has 13 residues. Trimming removed 6 bases from V and 4 bases from J, with 10 bases in between. The CDR3 DNA sequence: TGTGCCAGCAGGTTGACTGGGTACAATGAGCAGTTCTTC. Its translation is CASRLTGYNEQFF.

The CDR3 loop reads CASNYGLTNTEAFF. The CDR3 DNA reads as TGTGCCAGCAACTACGGCCTGACCAACACTGAAGCTTTCTTT. The chain recombines TRBV7-9 with TRBJ1-1, with no clear D. Trimming cost V 7 bases and J 2 bases, with 14 bases left between them. Per the germline V gene, CDR1 is SEHNR and CDR2 is FQNEAQ (reference sequence). CDR3 length: 14 amino acids.

This clone was seen more than once but under ten times. This chain uses TRBV10-3 with TRBJ1-5; 7 bases map to TRBD1. The germline V gene encodes CDR1 ENHRY and CDR2 SYGVKD. J was trimmed by 4 bases and V by 3 bases; bases with no gene match: 3. The CDR3 covers 14 residues. This chain's CDR3 is CAISEGGPNQPQHF. In DNA, the CDR3 is TGTGCCATCAGTGAAGGGGGCCCGAATCAGCCCCAGCATTTT.

The CDR3 DNA follows: TGTGCCAGCAGCTTAGAGGGGGCCCCCACCTACAATGAGCAGTTCTTC. Translation: CASSLEGAPTYNEQFF. The gene calls are TRBV13 and TRBJ2-1, with 7 bases matching TRBD1. The trim removed 1 base at V and 2 bases at J, leaving 5 bases unmatched. Per germline, CDR1 PRHDT and CDR2 FYEKMQ (reference sequence). The CDR3 consists of 16 residues.

The genes are TRBV5-1 and TRBJ2-5; tentatively, D is TRBD2 (6 bases). The CDR3 totals 15 residues. In germline, CDR1 is SGHRS, CDR2 YFSETQ. V was shortened by 0 bases and J by 4 bases, with 13 bases between the two germline ends. The CDR3 DNA sequence: TGCGCCAGCAGCTTGGAAGTGGGAGGTCCAGAGACCCAGTACTTC. This encodes CASSLEVGGPETQYF. Combining the CDR3 with reference TRBV5-1 and TRBJ2-5 gives the whole variable domain KAGVTQTPRYLIKTRGQQVTLSCSPISGHRSVSWYQQTPGQGLQFLFEYFSETQRNKGNFPGRFSGRQFSNSRSEMNVSTLELGDSALYLCASSLEVGGPETQYFGPGTRLLVL.

The chain couples TRBV11-1 to TRBJ2-2; TRBD2 matches 9 bases. With V trimmed by 1 base and J by 7 bases, 7 bases remained unmatched. Germline CDR1 and CDR2: SGHAT and FQDESV (reference sequence). This CDR3 spans 16 amino acids. For the CDR3, the DNA is TGTGCCAGCAGCTTAGATAGCGGGAGCCTGGTCGGGGAGCTGTTTTTT. It translates to CASSLDSGSLVGELFF.

This clone came up once. The V gene is TRBV10-3, the J gene TRBJ2-1; 13 bases match TRBD2. Per germline, CDR1 ENHRY and CDR2 SYGVKD. V lost 6 bases, J lost 6 bases, and 5 bases stayed unmatched. This CDR3 has 15 residues. As DNA, the CDR3 is TGTGCCATCAGCAAGACTAGCGGGGGGTCCAATGAGCAGTTCTTC. As protein: CAISKTSGGSNEQFF.